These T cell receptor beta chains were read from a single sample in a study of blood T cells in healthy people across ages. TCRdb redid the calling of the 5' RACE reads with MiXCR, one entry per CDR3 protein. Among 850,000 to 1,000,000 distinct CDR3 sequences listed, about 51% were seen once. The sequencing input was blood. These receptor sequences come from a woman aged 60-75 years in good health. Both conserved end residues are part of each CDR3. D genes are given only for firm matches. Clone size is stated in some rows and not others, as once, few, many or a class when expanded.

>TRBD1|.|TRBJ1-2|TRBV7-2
CASSLAGQGVGYTF
TGTGCCAGCAGCTTAGCAGGGCAGGGGGTTGGCTACACCTTC
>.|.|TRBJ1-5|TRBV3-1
CASSQWGEPQHF
TGTGCCAGCAGCCAATGGGGGGAGCCCCAGCATTTT
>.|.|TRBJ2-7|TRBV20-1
CSANRRALAYEQYF
TGCAGTGCAAATCGCCGCGCCCTAGCGTACGAGCAGTACTTC
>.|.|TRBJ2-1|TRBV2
CASKGQLAKNIQFF
TGTGCCAGCAAAGGACAACTAGCCAAAAACATTCAGTTCTTC
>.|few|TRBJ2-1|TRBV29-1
CSPMALGYNEQFF
TGCAGCCCTATGGCGCTGGGGTACAATGAGCAGTTCTTC
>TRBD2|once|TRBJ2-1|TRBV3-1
CASSQSGGPREQFF
TGTGCCAGCAGCCAATCGGGAGGGCCGCGGGAGCAGTTCTTC
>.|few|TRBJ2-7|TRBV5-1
CASSLAGTNHEQYF
TGCGCCAGCAGCTTGGCTGGGACAAACCACGAGCAGTACTTC
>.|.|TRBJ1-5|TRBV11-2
CASSLQGMYNQPQHF
TGTGCCAGCAGCTTACAGGGGATGTACAATCAGCCCCAGCATTTT
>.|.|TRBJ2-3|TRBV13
CASSLRGSGFPTLTGTQYF
TGTGCCAGCAGCTTGAGGGGTAGCGGCTTCCCAACCCTCACAGGTACGCAGTATTTT
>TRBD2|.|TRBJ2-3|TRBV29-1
CSAGLAGGSEQYF
TGCAGCGCGGGACTAGCGGGAGGCAGTGAGCAGTATTTT
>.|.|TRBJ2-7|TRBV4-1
CASSQRQGVFGEQYF
TGCGCCAGCAGCCAGAGACAAGGGGTTTTCGGCGAGCAGTACTTC
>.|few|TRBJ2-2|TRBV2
CARAPPGLNTGELFF
TGTGCCAGAGCTCCTCCGGGCCTTAACACCGGGGAGCTGTTTTTT
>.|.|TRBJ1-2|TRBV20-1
CSARRRDGYTF
TGCAGTGCTAGGAGACGGGATGGCTACACCTTC
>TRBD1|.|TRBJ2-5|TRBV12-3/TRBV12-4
CASSPSGTVETQYF
TGTGCCAGCAGCCCATCTGGGACAGTTGAGACCCAGTACTTC
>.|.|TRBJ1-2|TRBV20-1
CSARDTGSYGYTF
TGCAGTGCCCGGGACACCGGTTCCTATGGCTACACCTTC
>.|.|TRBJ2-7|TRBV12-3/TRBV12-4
CASSLSGFYYEQYF
TGTGCCAGCAGTTTGTCGGGTTTTTACTACGAGCAGTACTTC